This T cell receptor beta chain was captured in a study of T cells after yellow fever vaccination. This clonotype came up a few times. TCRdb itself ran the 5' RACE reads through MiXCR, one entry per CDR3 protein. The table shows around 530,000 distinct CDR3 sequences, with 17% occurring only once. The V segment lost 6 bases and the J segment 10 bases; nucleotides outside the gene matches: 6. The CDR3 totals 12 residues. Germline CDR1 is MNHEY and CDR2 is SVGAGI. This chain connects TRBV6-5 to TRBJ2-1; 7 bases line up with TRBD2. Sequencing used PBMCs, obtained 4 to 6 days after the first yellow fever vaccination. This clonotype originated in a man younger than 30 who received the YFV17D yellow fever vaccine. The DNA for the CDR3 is TGTGCCAGCAGCCCTTTCGGGGGGGAGCAGTTCTTC. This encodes CASSPFGGEQFF.